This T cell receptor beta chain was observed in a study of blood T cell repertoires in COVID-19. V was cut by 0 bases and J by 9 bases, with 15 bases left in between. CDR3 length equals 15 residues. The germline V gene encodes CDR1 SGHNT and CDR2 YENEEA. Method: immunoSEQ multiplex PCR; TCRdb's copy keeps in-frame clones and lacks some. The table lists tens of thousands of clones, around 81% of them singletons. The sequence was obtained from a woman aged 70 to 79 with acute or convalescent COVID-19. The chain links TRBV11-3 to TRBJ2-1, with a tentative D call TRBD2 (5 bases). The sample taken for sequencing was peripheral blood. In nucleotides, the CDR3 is TGTGCCAGCAGCTTAGAAGGCCTAGCTGTTGGTGAGCAGTTCTTC. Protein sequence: CASSLEGLAVGEQFF.